Shown below are 8 T cell receptor beta chains from a single sample sequenced in a study of OX40 agonist ivuxolimab in advanced cancers. Some clones are missing from TCRdb's copy, which holds only in-frame ones; the method was immunoSEQ multiplex PCR. The sample gives tens of thousands of clones, just under 90% of which show up once; roughly 9.8% is in the top ten. The material was CD4+ or CD8+ T cells sorted from blood, obtained in a trial of the OX40 agonist ivuxolimab. The receptors were sampled from an adult with an advanced solid tumor such as melanoma, head and neck, liver or kidney cancer.

This clone is classed as medium-sized. The chain is built from TRBV7-9 and TRBJ2-7; TRBD1 aligns across 8 bases. V lost 5 bases and J lost 5; bases outside the gene matches: 8. The germline V gene has CDR1 SEHNR and CDR2 FQNEAQ (reference sequence). This CDR3 is 14 amino acids long. The CDR3 region has the DNA TGTGCCAGCAGCGGGGTGGACAGGGTACACGAGCAGTACTTC. It yields the protein CASSGVDRVHEQYF. The whole variable domain, filled in from reference TRBV7-9 and TRBJ2-7, reads DTGVSQNPRHKITKRGQNVTFRCDPISEHNRLYWYRQTLGQGPEFLTYFQNEAQLEKSRLLSDRFSAERPKGSFSTLEIQRTEQGDSAMYLCASSGVDRVHEQYFGPGTRLTVT.

This chain links TRBV27 with TRBJ1-6; the match to TRBD1 covers 9 bases. With 4 bases clipped from V and 8 bases from J, the junction kept 0 bases outside the gene matches. CDR1 is MNHEY, CDR2 SMNVEV, per germline (reference sequence). The CDR3 runs 13 residues. CDR3 sequence: CASSWTGDSPLHF. Written as DNA, the CDR3 is TGTGCCAGCAGTTGGACAGGGGATTCACCCCTCCACTTT.

The V call is TRBV6-6, the J call TRBJ2-7, with D uncertain. This CDR3 has 11 amino acids. Trimming took off 6 bases at V and 6 bases at J, with 9 bases between the two ends. The V gene's germline CDR1 is MNHNY and CDR2 SVGAGI (reference sequence). CDR3 coding DNA: TGTGCCAGCAGCCACGGCGGCGAGCAGTACTTC. Its protein product is CASSHGGEQYF.

The rearrangement links TRBV28 to TRBJ2-3; D perhaps matches TRBD2 (7 bases). The V end was cut by 5 bases, the J end by 0 bases, with 15 bases between. The CDR3 spans 16 residues. The germline gives CDR1 MDHEN, CDR2 SYDVKM. CDR3 in DNA: TGTGCCAGCAGTCTGAGGGGGGGCGATAGCACAGATACGCAGTATTTT. Translation: CASSLRGGDSTDTQYF.

The chain links TRBV30 to TRBJ2-1; D is ambiguous. Germline CDR1 reads GTSNPN; CDR2 reads SVGIG (reference sequence). The CDR3 spans 11 residues. Trimming stripped 2 bases from V and 8 bases from J, with 7 bases between. DNA for the CDR3: TGTGCCTGGAGTCCCGCCGATGAGCAGTTCTTC. Amino acid sequence: CAWSPADEQFF.

V usage is TRBV4-1 and J usage is TRBJ2-2; D gene uncertain. The germline gives CDR1 MGHRA, CDR2 YSYEKL. The CDR3 loop spans 14 amino acids. V lost 1 base and J lost 1, with 4 bases in between. CDR3 amino acids: CASSQVGNTGELFF. CDR3 in DNA: TGCGCCAGCAGCCAAGTGGGGAACACCGGGGAGCTGTTTTTT.

The chain carries TRBV6-1 and TRBJ2-3; 8 nucleotides line up with TRBD1. The V gene's germline CDR1 is MNHNS and CDR2 SASEGT. The CDR3 length is 18 residues. V dropped 2 bases and J dropped 5; count of bases not matched to a gene: 15. This CDR3 is CASSERKADRVGRDTQYF. CDR3 nucleotides: TGTGCCAGCAGTGAACGAAAAGCGGACAGGGTCGGTAGAGATACGCAGTATTTT.

This rearrangement joins TRBV7-6 to TRBJ2-1; D gene ambiguous. Trimming stripped 3 bases from V and 6 bases from J, with 9 bases between. CDR1 is SGHVS and CDR2 is FNYEAQ in the germline V gene. CDR3 length: 13 amino acids. The CDR3 coding sequence is TGTGCCAGCAGCTTCATCGAATTCAATGAGCAGTTCTTC. As protein: CASSFIEFNEQFF.